The 8 T cell receptor beta chains below come from one sample, sequenced in a study of CD8 T cells in ankylosing spondylitis. TCRdb itself ran the 5' RACE reads through MiXCR, one entry per CDR3 protein. This table holds 80,000 to 100,000 distinct CDR3 sequences, about 8.5% found once. Sequenced material: blood, either unsorted or a sorted T cell fraction (not recorded which). Receptor source: a male donor with ankylosing spondylitis or in good health (not recorded which).

This clonotype was seen many times. This chain's CDR3 is CASSSHGNTEAFF. CDR3 nucleotides: TGTGCCAGCAGTTCCCACGGGAACACTGAAGCTTTCTTT. The J gene is TRBJ1-1, the V gene TRBV27; unclear D gene. The CDR3 runs to 13 residues. CDR1 and CDR2 (germline): MNHEY, SMNVEV (reference sequence). V was trimmed by 4 bases and J by 1 base, leaving 7 bases between them.

This clonotype was seen ten or more times. The chain combines TRBV1 with TRBJ1-1; the listed D gene, TRBD1, was not tested against the DNA. TRBV1 is a pseudogene. CDR3 length: 16 residues. The CDR3 DNA is TGCACCAGCAGCCAACGGGCGGGACACTCGAACACTGAAGCTTTCTTT. This codes for CTSSQRAGHSNTEAFF.

This clonotype was picked up many times. V is TRBV5-1 and J is TRBJ2-1; 11 bases line up with TRBD2. V was clipped by 7 bases and J by 7 bases; unmatched bases: 7. Germline V gene sequence: CDR1 SGHRS, CDR2 YFSETQ. The CDR3 runs to 14 residues. DNA for the CDR3: TGCGCCAGCTCCGGGACTAGCGGAGCTAATGAGCAGTTCTTC. It codes for CASSGTSGANEQFF.

This clonotype was detected ten times or more. This sequence joins TRBV20-1 and TRBJ1-2, with D maybe TRBD1 (6 bases). The CDR3 loop spans 13 amino acids. V lost 6 bases and J 6 bases, leaving 17 bases between the germline ends. Germline CDR1 and CDR2: DFQATT and SNEGSKA (reference sequence). The CDR3 DNA follows: TGCAGTGCGGCCCCGGGGGGCGCGAATGGCTACACCTTC. This codes for CSAAPGGANGYTF.

The V and J genes are TRBV7-9 and TRBJ2-2; D gene unclear. CDR3 length: 15 amino acids. CDR1 is SEHNR, CDR2 FQNEAQ, per germline (reference sequence). V was clipped by 3 bases and J by 0 bases, with 8 bases between them. The CDR3 nucleotides are TGTGCCAGCAGCTTCGGGCCGGCGAACACCGGGGAGCTGTTTTTT. Protein: CASSFGPANTGELFF. Full variable domain (missing parts from reference TRBV7-9 and TRBJ2-2): DTGVSQNPRHKITKRGQNVTFRCDPISEHNRLYWYRQTLGQGPEFLTYFQNEAQLEKSRLLSDRFSAERPKGSFSTLEIQRTEQGDSAMYLCASSFGPANTGELFFGEGSRLTVL.

The V and J genes are TRBV19 and TRBJ1-1; D call uncertain. The CDR3 has 14 amino acids. Germline values: CDR1 LNHDA, CDR2 SQIVND (reference sequence). Trimming cost V 5 bases and J 1 base, with 11 bases left between them. This CDR3 reads CASSARGRNTEAFF. Written as DNA, the CDR3 is TGTGCCAGTAGTGCGCGAGGGAGGAACACTGAAGCTTTCTTT. The full variable domain, its missing parts supplied by reference TRBV19 and TRBJ1-1, is DGGITQSPKYLFRKEGQNVTLSCEQNLNHDAMYWYRQDPGQGLRLIYYSQIVNDFQKGDIAEGYSVSREKKESFPLTVTSAQKNPTAFYLCASSARGRNTEAFFGQGTRLTVV.

This clonotype was picked up many times. The rearrangement joins TRBV4-3 to TRBJ2-1, with D unclear. Germline assignment: CDR1 LGHNA and CDR2 YSLEER. This CDR3 region has 14 residues. V lost 0 bases to trimming and J lost 9 bases, with 12 bases between them. CDR3 region: CASSQDQVNGEQFF. CDR3 coding DNA: TGCGCCAGCAGCCAAGACCAGGTTAACGGTGAGCAGTTCTTC.

This clonotype occurred many times. This sequence joins TRBV6-2 or TRBV6-3 and TRBJ2-3; the D gene is possibly TRBD2 (5 bases). V was pared by 8 bases and J by 3 bases, with 18 bases between. This CDR3 has 15 amino acids. Germline CDR1 and CDR2: MNHEY and SVGEGT. The CDR3 reads CASLREPFRTDTQYF. The CDR3 nucleotides are TGTGCCAGCCTCCGGGAACCCTTCCGGACAGATACGCAGTATTTT.